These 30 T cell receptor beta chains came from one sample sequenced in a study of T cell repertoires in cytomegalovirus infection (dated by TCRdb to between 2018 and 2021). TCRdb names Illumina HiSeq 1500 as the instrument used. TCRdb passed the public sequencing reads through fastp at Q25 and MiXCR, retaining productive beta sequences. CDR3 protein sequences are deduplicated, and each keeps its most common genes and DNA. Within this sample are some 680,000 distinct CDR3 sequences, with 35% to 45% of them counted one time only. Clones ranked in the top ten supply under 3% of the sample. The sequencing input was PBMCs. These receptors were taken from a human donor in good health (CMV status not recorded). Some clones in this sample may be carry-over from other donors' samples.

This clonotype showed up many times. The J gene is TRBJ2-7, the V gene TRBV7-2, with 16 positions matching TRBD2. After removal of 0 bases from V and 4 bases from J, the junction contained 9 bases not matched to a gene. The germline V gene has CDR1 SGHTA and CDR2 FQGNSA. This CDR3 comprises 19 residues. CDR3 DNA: TGTGCCAGCAGCTTAGCTGGGACTAGCGGGAGGGTAAGGCCATACGAGCAGTACTTC. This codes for CASSLAGTSGRVRPYEQYF.

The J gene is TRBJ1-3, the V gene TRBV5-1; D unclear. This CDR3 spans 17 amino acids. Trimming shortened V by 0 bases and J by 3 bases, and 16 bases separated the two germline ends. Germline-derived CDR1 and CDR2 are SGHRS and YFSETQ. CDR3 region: CASSLGAATVRGNTIYF. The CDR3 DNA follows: TGCGCCAGCAGCTTGGGGGCGGCGACTGTCCGTGGAAACACCATATATTTT.

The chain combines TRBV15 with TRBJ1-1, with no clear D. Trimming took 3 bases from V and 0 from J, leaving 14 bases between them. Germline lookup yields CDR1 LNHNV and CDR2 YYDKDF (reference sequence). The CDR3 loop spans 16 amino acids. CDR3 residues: CATSRAGRVMNTEAFF. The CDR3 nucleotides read TGTGCCACCAGCAGGGCCGGACGCGTGATGAACACTGAAGCTTTCTTT.

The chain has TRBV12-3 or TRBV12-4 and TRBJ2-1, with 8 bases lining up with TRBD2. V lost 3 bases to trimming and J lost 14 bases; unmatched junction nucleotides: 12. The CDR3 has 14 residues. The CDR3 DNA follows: TGTGCCAGCAGTTTTAGCGGGGTTTACAAGGAGAAGTTCTTC. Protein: CASSFSGVYKEKFF.

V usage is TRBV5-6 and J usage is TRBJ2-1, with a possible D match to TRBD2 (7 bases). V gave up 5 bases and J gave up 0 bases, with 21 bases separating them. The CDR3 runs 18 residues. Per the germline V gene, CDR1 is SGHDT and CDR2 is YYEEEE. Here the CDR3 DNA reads TGTGCCAGCAGTAGGGGGGGGGGGGGCCGCAGCTCCTACAATGAGCAGTTCTTC. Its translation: CASSRGGGGRSSYNEQFF.

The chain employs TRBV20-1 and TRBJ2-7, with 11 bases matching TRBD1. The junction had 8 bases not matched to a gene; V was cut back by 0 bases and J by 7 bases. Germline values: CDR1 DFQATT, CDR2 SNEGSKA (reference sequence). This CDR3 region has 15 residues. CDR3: CSARDRDRGNGEQYF. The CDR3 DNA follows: TGCAGTGCTAGAGATAGGGACAGGGGGAACGGGGAGCAGTACTTC.

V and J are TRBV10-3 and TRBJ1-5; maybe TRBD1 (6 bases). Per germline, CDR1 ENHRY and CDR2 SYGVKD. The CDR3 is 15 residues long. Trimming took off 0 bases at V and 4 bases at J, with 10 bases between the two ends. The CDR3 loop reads CAISESRQGNQPQHF. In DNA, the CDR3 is TGTGCCATCAGTGAGTCTCGGCAGGGGAATCAGCCCCAGCATTTT.

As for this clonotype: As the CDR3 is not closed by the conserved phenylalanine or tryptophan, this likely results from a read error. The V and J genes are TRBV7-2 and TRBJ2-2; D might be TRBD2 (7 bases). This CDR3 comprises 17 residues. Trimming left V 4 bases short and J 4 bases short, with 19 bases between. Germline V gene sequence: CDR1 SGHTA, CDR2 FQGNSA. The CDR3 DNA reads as TGTGCCAGCAGCTACCCACTAGGGGGGGGAGGCACCGGGGAGCTGTTTTTG. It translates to CASSYPLGGGGTGELFL.

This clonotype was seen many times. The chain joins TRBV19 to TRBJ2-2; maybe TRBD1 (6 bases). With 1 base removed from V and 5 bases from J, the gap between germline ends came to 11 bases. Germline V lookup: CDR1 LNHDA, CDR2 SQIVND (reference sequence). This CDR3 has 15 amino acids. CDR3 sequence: CASSIGGTRTGELFF. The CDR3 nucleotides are TGTGCCAGTAGTATAGGTGGGACACGGACCGGGGAGCTGTTTTTT.

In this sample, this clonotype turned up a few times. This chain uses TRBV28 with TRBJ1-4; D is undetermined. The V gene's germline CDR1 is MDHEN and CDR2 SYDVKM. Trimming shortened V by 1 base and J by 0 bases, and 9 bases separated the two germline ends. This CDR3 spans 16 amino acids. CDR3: CASSLLGVATNEKLFF. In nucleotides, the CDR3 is TGTGCCAGCAGTTTATTAGGAGTTGCAACTAATGAAAAACTGTTTTTT.

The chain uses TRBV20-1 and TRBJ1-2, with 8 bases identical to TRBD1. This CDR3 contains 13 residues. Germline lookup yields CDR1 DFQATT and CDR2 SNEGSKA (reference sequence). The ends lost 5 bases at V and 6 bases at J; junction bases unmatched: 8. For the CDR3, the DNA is TGCAGTGCTCCTCGACAGGGGATACATGGCTACACCTTC. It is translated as CSAPRQGIHGYTF.

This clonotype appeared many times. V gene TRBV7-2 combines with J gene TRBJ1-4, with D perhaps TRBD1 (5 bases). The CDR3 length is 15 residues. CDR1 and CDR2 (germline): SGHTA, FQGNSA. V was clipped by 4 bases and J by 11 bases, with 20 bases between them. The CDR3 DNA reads TGTGCCAGCAGCTCATCACAGATGGGACTAGGGAAACTGTTTTTT. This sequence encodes CASSSSQMGLGKLFF.

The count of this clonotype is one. The CDR3 DNA follows: TGCAGCGGGGAATACGGGACAGGGGGTCGGAAGACCCAGTACTTC. It codes for CSGEYGTGGRKTQYF. This sequence joins TRBV29-1 and TRBJ2-5; 11 bases match TRBD1. The CDR3 length is 15 residues. Germline CDR1 and CDR2: SQVTM and ANQGSEA. Trimming cost V 7 bases and J 6 bases; bases outside gene matches: 13.

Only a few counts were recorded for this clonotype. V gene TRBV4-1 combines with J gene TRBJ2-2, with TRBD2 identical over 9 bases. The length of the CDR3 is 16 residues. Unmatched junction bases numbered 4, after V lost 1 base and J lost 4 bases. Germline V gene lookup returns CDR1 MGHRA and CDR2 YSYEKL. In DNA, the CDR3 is TGCGCCAGCAGCCAAGCGAGACTAGCGGTCACCGGGGAGCTGTTTTTT. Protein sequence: CASSQARLAVTGELFF.

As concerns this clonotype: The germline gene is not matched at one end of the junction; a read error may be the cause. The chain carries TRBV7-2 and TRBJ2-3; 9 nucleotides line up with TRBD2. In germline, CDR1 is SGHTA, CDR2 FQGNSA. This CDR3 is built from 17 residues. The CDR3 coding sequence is TGTGCCAGCAGCTTACTTTCTGGCGGGAGGGCCAGAGATACGAAGTATTTT. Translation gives CASSLLSGGRARDTKYF.

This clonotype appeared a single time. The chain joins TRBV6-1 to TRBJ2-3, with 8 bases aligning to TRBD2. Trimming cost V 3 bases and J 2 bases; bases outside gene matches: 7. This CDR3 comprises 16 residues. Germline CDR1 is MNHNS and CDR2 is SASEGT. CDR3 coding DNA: TGTGCCAGCAGTGAGGTAGCGGGAAGACACACAGATACGCAGTATTTT. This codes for CASSEVAGRHTDTQYF.

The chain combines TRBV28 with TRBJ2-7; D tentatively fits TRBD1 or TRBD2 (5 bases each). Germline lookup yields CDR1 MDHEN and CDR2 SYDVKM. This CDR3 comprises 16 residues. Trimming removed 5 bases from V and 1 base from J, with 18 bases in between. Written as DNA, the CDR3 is TGTGCCAGCAGTCCAATCGGGGCCCGATGGTCCTACGAGCAGTACTTC. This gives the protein CASSPIGARWSYEQYF.

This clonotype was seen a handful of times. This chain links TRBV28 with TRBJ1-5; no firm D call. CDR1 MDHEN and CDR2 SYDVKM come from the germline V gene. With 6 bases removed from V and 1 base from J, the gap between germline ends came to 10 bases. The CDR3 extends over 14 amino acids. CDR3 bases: TGTGCCAGCAGCTCCACTACGAGCAATCAGCCCCAGCATTTT. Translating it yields CASSSTTSNQPQHF. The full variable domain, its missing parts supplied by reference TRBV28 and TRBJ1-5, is DVKVTQSSRYLVKRTGEKVFLECVQDMDHENMFWYRQDPGLGLRLIYFSYDVKMKEKGDIPEGYSVSREKKERFSLILESASTNQTSMYLCASSSTTSNQPQHFGDGTRLSIL.

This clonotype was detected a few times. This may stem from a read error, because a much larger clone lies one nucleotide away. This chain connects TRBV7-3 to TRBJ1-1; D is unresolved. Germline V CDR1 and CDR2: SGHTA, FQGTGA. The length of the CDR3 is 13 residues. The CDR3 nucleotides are TGTTCCAGCAGTCAAAGCGGGTTGTCTGAAGCTTTCTTT. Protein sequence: CSSSQSGLSEAFF.

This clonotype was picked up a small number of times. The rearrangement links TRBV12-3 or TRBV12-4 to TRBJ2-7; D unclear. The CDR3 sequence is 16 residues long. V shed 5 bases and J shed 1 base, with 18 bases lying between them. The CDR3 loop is CASSDARSRRSYEQYF. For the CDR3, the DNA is TGTGCCAGCAGTGATGCCCGGTCCCGAAGGTCCTACGAGCAGTACTTC.

This CDR3 reads CASSQRGYAYEQYF. CDR3 DNA: TGTGCCAGTAGCCAGCGGGGCTATGCCTACGAGCAGTACTTC. V is TRBV19 and J is TRBJ2-7; 7 bases are shared with TRBD2. After removal of 6 bases from V and 2 bases from J, the junction contained 7 bases not matched to a gene. This CDR3 has 14 residues. Germline-derived CDR1 and CDR2 are LNHDA and SQIVND (reference sequence).

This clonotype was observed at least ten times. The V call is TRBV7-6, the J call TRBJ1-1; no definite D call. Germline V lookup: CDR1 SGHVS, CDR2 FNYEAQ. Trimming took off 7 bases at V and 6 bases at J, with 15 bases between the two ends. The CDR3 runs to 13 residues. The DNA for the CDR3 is TGTGCCAGCATTAGCTCGGGCGCCGCTGAAGCTTTCTTT. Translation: CASISSGAAEAFF.

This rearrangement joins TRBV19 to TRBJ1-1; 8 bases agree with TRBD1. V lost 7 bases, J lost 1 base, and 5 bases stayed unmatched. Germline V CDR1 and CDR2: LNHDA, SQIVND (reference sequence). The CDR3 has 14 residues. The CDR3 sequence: CASTRGQANTEAFF. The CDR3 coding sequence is TGTGCCAGTACCAGGGGACAGGCGAACACTGAAGCTTTCTTT.

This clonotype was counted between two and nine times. In nucleotides, the CDR3 is TGTGCCAGCAGTTTTGGAAGCGGGGCCTCCTACGAGCAGTACTTC. Translating gives CASSFGSGASYEQYF. The rearrangement joins TRBV27 to TRBJ2-7, with 7 bases that match TRBD2. V lost 3 bases to trimming and J lost 0 bases; unmatched junction nucleotides: 5. Germline values: CDR1 MNHEY, CDR2 SMNVEV (reference sequence). CDR3 length: 15 amino acids.

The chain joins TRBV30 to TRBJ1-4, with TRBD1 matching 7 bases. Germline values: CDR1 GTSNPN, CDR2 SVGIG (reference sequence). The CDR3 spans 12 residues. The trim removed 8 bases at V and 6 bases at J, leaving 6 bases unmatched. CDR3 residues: CATDRVDEKLFF. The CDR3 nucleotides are TGTGCCACCGACAGGGTGGATGAAAAACTGTTTTTT.

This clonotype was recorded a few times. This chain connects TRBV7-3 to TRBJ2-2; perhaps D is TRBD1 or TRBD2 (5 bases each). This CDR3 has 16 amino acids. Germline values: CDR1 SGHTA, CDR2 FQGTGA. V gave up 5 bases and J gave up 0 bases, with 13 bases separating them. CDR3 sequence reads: CASSRDRGPNTGELFF. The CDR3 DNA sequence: TGTGCCAGCAGCCGGGATCGGGGCCCGAACACCGGGGAGCTGTTTTTT.

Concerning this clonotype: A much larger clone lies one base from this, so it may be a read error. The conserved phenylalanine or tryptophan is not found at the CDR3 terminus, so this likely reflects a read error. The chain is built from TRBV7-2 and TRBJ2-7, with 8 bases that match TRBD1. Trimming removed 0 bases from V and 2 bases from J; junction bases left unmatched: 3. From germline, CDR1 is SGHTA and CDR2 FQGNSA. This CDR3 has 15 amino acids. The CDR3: CASSLAGTGPYEQYL. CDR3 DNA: TGTGCCAGCAGCTTAGCAGGGACAGGACCCTACGAGCAGTACTTA.

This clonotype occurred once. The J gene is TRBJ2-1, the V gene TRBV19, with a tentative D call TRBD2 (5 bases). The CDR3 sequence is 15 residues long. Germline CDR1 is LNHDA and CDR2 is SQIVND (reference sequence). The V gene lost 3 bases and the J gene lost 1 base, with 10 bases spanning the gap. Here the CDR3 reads CASSMRRASYNEQFF. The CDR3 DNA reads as TGTGCCAGTAGTATGAGGCGGGCTTCCTACAATGAGCAGTTCTTC. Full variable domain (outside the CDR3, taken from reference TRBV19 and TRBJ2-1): DGGITQSPKYLFRKEGQNVTLSCEQNLNHDAMYWYRQDPGQGLRLIYYSQIVNDFQKGDIAEGYSVSREKKESFPLTVTSAQKNPTAFYLCASSMRRASYNEQFFGPGTRLTVL.

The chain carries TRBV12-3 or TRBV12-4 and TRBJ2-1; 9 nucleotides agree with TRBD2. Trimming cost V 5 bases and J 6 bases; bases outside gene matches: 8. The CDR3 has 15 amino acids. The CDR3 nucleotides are TGTGCCAGCAGTGTCAGCGGGAGGAATGGCAATGAGCAGTTCTTC. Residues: CASSVSGRNGNEQFF.

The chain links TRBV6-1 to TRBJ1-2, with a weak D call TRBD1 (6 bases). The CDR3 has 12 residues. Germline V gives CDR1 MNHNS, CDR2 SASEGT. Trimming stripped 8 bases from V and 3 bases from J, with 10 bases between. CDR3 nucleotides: TGTGCCAGCCGGACAGTCTACTATGGCTACACCTTC. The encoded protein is CASRTVYYGYTF.